The clone carrying this T cell receptor (beta chain) was counted between two and nine times. Antigen unknown. The CDR3 is 11 amino acids. The germline V gene has CDR1 LGHNT and CDR2 FRNRAP. The V and J ends lost 2 bases and 6 bases respectively, with 5 bases between them. This entry comes from a study of long-term antiretroviral therapy in people with HIV. Study-wide context: The earliest samples predate the 2015 immediate-ART recommendation by about a decade. General study findings and limits: Post-treatment diversity went higher with ART but stayed below transplant donor controls.

Survey level was the resolution at which the v3.0 immunoSEQ assay ran. Data came from immunoSEQ multiplex PCR; TCRdb stores just in-frame clones and leaves some out. The table includes about 21,000 clones, more than 70% detected once. Every donor had one or more pre-ART and two or more post-ART PBMC samples. This material consisted of unsorted PBMCs, taken at the start of antiretroviral therapy. The clonotype originates from a man between 45 and 60 years old with HIV. This chain uses TRBV12-5 with TRBJ2-7; D possibly corresponds to TRBD2 (5 bases). CDR3 DNA sequence: TGTGCTAGTGGTTTGAGCGGCGAGCAGTACTTC. Encoded protein: CASGLSGEQYF.